This TCR beta chain was sequenced for a study of cytomegalovirus exposure and HLA in healthy donors. Overall study: In a previous analysis, about 100 million unique TCR beta sequences were found from approximately 180 million T cells.

There are a few counts of this clone. No antigen is known for it. Germline-derived CDR1 and CDR2 are GTSNPN and SVGIG (reference sequence). V shed 3 bases, J shed 5 bases, and the junction held 5 bases outside the gene matches. The CDR3 loop spans 13 amino acids. Vbeta (60) and Jbeta (13) primers were used in the PCR. Using immunoSEQ multiplex PCR, the repertoire was profiled, and TCRdb retains in-frame clones only, with some absent. The sample holds fewer than 250,000 clones; 65% to 80% are singletons and the top ten take approximately 1%. Study results and caveats: Most likely, a cluster of highly shared sequence variants arose as a sequencing artifact. An analysis was carried out at a later point. It showed that HLA-associated TCR beta chains were more clonally expanded than equally common non-associated chains.

The genes are TRBV30 and TRBJ2-5; 8 bases fit TRBD1. Sequencing was carried out using PBMCs. The receptor was isolated from a middle-aged woman in good health and CMV-seronegative. In DNA form, the CDR3 reads TGTGCCTGGAGCGAGGACAGGGTCGAGACCCAGTACTTC. Translated, it gives CAWSEDRVETQYF.